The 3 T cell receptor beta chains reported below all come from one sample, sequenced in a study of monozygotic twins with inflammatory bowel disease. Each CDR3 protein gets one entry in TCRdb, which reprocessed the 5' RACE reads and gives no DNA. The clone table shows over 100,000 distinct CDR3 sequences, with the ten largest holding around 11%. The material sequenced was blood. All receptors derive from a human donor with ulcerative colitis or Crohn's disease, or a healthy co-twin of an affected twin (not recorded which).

The CDR3 spells CASSLAIGYNEQFF. V and J are TRBV7-6 and TRBJ2-1. This CDR3 region has 14 residues. The germline V gene has CDR1 SGHVS and CDR2 FNYEAQ.

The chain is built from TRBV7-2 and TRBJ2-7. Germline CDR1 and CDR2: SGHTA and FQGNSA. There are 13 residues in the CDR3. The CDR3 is CASSLAFGREQYF.

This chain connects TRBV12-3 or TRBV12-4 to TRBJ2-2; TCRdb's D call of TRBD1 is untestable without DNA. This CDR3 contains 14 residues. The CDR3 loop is CASSLDRGVGELFF.